These 13 T cell receptor beta chains came from one sample sequenced in a study of blood T cell repertoires in COVID-19. Assay: immunoSEQ multiplex PCR; the TCRdb copy retains only in-frame clones and omits some. The table has approximately 72,000 clones, approximately 86% seen once. Sequenced material: peripheral blood. Receptors originate from a man aged 45-60 years with acute or convalescent COVID-19.

This clone was observed once. The chain couples TRBV7-3 to TRBJ1-1; D is ambiguous. The germline V gene encodes CDR1 SGHTA and CDR2 FQGTGA. V was clipped by 1 base and J by 1 base, with 4 bases between them. The CDR3 has 13 amino acids. In nucleotides, the CDR3 is TGTGCCAGCAGCTTAATACAGAACACTGAAGCTTTCTTT. Its translation is CASSLIQNTEAFF.

J is TRBJ1-1 and V is TRBV5-1; D is undetermined. Looked up from germline, CDR1 is SGHRS and CDR2 is YFSETQ. There are 14 residues in the CDR3. Trimming shortened V by 5 bases and J by 0 bases, and 11 bases separated the two germline ends. Here the CDR3 reads CASSAPGVNTEAFF. The CDR3 DNA sequence: TGCGCCAGCAGTGCCCCGGGAGTGAACACTGAAGCTTTCTTT.

V gene TRBV11-2 combines with J gene TRBJ1-1; D possibly corresponds to TRBD1 (5 bases). Germline values: CDR1 SGHAT, CDR2 FQNNGV. Trimming took 0 bases from V and 0 from J, leaving 8 bases between them. The CDR3 runs 15 residues. The CDR3 sequence is CASSLDPGMNTEAFF. The CDR3 nucleotides read TGTGCCAGCAGCTTAGATCCAGGGATGAACACTGAAGCTTTCTTT.

To note about this clone: In the same sample, other DNA sequences code for this CDR3. This sequence joins TRBV6-5 and TRBJ2-3; D possibly corresponds to TRBD2 (5 bases). This CDR3 is 13 amino acids long. Trimming shortened V by 0 bases and J by 4 bases, and 5 bases separated the two germline ends. From germline, CDR1 is MNHEY and CDR2 SVGAGI. CDR3 in DNA: TGTGCCAGCAGTTACTCCGGGGCAGATACGCAGTATTTT. This sequence encodes CASSYSGADTQYF.

This clone was counted a single time. This chain joins TRBV5-6 and TRBJ1-1, with D possibly matching TRBD1 (5 bases). The CDR3 totals 13 residues. The V gene's germline CDR1 is SGHDT and CDR2 YYEEEE. Trimming removed 4 bases from V and 1 base from J, with 8 bases in between. The CDR3 coding sequence is TGTGCCAGCAGCGGGGCAGGGAACACTGAAGCTTTCTTT. Amino acids: CASSGAGNTEAFF.

This chain connects TRBV3-1 (or the pseudogene TRBV3-2) to TRBJ2-3; 10 bases line up with TRBD2. V lost 0 bases to trimming and J lost 5 bases; unmatched junction nucleotides: 11. CDR1 is LGHDT and CDR2 is YNNKEL in the germline V gene (reference sequence). CDR3 length equals 18 residues. CDR3 sequence reads: CASSQDGRGPSGGDTQYF. The CDR3 region has the DNA TGTGCCAGCAGCCAAGATGGTAGGGGGCCTAGCGGGGGAGATACGCAGTATTTT.

This clone was counted once. The chain joins TRBV7-5 to TRBJ1-1; the table's D gene call, TRBD1, was not cross checked with the DNA. TRBV7-5 is shown as a pseudogene. This CDR3 spans 14 amino acids. The CDR3 protein is CARSLHPGKIEAFF. The CDR3 region has the DNA TGTGCCAGAAGCTTACATCCAGGGAAAATTGAAGCTTTCTTT.

This clone was seen once. V gene TRBV5-6 combines with J gene TRBJ2-7, with D perhaps TRBD1 (5 bases). This CDR3 spans 14 amino acids. Germline V CDR1 and CDR2: SGHDT, YYEEEE. The V gene lost 4 bases and the J gene lost 1 base, with 12 bases spanning the gap. CDR3 sequence reads: CASSGIDSSYEQYF. The CDR3 bases are TGTGCCAGCAGCGGGATCGACAGTTCCTACGAGCAGTACTTC.

This clone was detected a few times. The chain carries TRBV20-1 and TRBJ1-4; D not resolved. The CDR3 runs to 10 residues. The germline V gene encodes CDR1 DFQATT and CDR2 SNEGSKA (reference sequence). V shed 4 bases and J shed 8 bases, with 5 bases lying between them. CDR3 sequence reads: CSAMREKLFF. CDR3 coding DNA: TGCAGTGCTATGAGGGAAAAACTGTTTTTT.

V is TRBV29-1 and J is TRBJ2-3; D might be TRBD2 (5 bases). CDR3 length equals 15 residues. The germline V gene encodes CDR1 SQVTM and CDR2 ANQGSEA. Between the trimmed V and J ends, which lost 3 bases and 8 bases, there was a span of 21 bases. CDR3: CSVEWGEGFLSTQYF. The CDR3 DNA sequence: TGCAGCGTTGAGTGGGGAGAAGGTTTCCTGAGTACGCAGTATTTT.

V usage is TRBV11-2 and J usage is TRBJ1-4; D unresolved. With 4 bases removed from V and 7 bases from J, the gap between germline ends came to 19 bases. The germline CDR1 and CDR2 sequences are SGHAT and FQNNGV. This CDR3 is built from 16 residues. The CDR3 loop reads CASSSGIRTKGEKLFF. The CDR3 nucleotides are TGTGCCAGCAGCTCCGGGATCAGGACCAAAGGTGAAAAACTGTTTTTT. Complete variable domain (other parts from reference TRBV11-2 and TRBJ1-4): EAGVAQSPRYKIIEKRQSVAFWCNPISGHATLYWYQQILGQGPKLLIQFQNNGVVDDSQLPKDRFSAERLKGVDSTLKIQPAKLEDSAVYLCASSSGIRTKGEKLFFGSGTQLSVL.

The chain uses TRBV19 and TRBJ1-1, with TRBD1 matching 8 bases. Trimming cost V 6 bases and J 0 bases; bases outside gene matches: 3. This CDR3 comprises 14 residues. Germline V gives CDR1 LNHDA, CDR2 SQIVND (reference sequence). CDR3 protein: CASSLTGVNTEAFF. The CDR3 DNA reads TGTGCCAGTAGCTTGACAGGGGTGAACACTGAAGCTTTCTTT.

V usage is TRBV4-2 and J usage is TRBJ2-2, with 8 nucleotides matching TRBD2. The trim removed 4 bases at V and 5 bases at J, leaving 3 bases unmatched. This CDR3 is built from 14 residues. Germline assignment: CDR1 LGHNA and CDR2 YNFKEQ. The DNA of the CDR3 is TGTGCCAGCAGCCCCCGGGGGGGGACCGGGGAGCTGTTTTTT. This gives the protein CASSPRGGTGELFF.